The sequence of this T cell receptor beta chain was determined in a study of T cell repertoires in cytomegalovirus infection. At the level of the study: Used in the study were CMV epitopes, some recently identified and HLA-C-restricted, others well-studied and HLA-B-restricted.

Study-level points and caveats: HLA-C-restricted CMV-specific TCR beta clonotypes prevailed in the ex vivo response.

Germline loops: CDR1 SGHTA, CDR2 FQGNSA. Between the trimmed V and J ends, which lost 2 bases and 9 bases, there was a span of 14 bases. The CDR3 runs to 14 residues. MiXCR was run by TCRdb on the reads, yielding one entry per CDR3 protein. The repertoire holds about 570,000 distinct CDR3 sequences, with approximately 40% as singletons. This clonotype was seen only a few times. Its cognate antigen is unknown. This specimen was cultured PBMCs, taken from culture after CMV antigen stimulation. This TCR came from a human donor in good health (CMV status not recorded). Some clones in this sample may be carry-over from other donors' samples. J is TRBJ1-5 and V is TRBV7-2; a weak D match, TRBD1 (5 bases). CDR3 sequence reads: CASSLIGARLPQHF. The DNA of the CDR3 is TGTGCCAGCAGCTTAATCGGGGCCCGGTTGCCCCAGCATTTT.